A selection of T cell receptor beta chains follows, all from one sample in a study of T-cell memory formation after mild COVID-19. MiXCR was run by TCRdb on the 5' RACE reads, yielding one entry per CDR3 protein. Counted here are 35,000 to 45,000 distinct CDR3 sequences, 7.3% occurring once; the ten biggest clones make up around 1.5%. The sequencing input was PBMCs or a T cell subset sorted from them (not recorded which). The receptors originated from a man between 18 and 29 years old who had mild COVID-19 (a few samples of this study predate the infection). Cell type and time point are not known. Each CDR3 is given with its conserved first and last residue. D genes are given only for firm matches. Size is omitted from some rows. Given values are once, few, many or a class for expanded clones.

v_call,j_call,clone_size,d_call,cdr3_nt,cdr3_aa
TRBV6-5,TRBJ2-3,few,TRBD1,TGTGCCAGCAGTGATACAGGGGCCCCTCGCACAGATACGCAGTATTTT,CASSDTGAPRTDTQYF
TRBV7-9,TRBJ1-4,many,TRBD1,TGTGCCAGCAGTCCTCAGGGGGCGAGAAATGAAAAACTGTTTTTT,CASSPQGARNEKLFF
TRBV7-2,TRBJ2-1,-,-,TGTGCCAGCAGCTTAAGCCCTCGGGATGAGCAGTTCTTC,CASSLSPRDEQFF
TRBV6-1,TRBJ1-1,-,-,TGTGCCAGCAGCTTGGAGCATGGGAACACTGAAGCTTTCTTT,CASSLEHGNTEAFF
TRBV20-1,TRBJ2-7,many,TRBD2,TGCAGTGCTCCCCAGGGCACTAGCGGAGAGCAGTACTTC,CSAPQGTSGEQYF
TRBV7-8,TRBJ2-1,-,TRBD1,TGTGCCAGCAGCCTTTGGACAGGGCAGAATGAGCAGTTCTTC,CASSLWTGQNEQFF
TRBV7-2,TRBJ1-4,-,-,TGTGCCAGCAGCTCGCCCCCCGGGAGAAGTAATGAAAAACTGTTTTTT,CASSSPPGRSNEKLFF
TRBV5-1,TRBJ2-1,many,-,TGCGCCAGCAAAAATTTAAAGGCAAATGAGCAGTTCTTC,CASKNLKANEQFF
TRBV5-4,TRBJ2-5,-,TRBD1,TGTGCCAGCAGTGGACAGGGACAAGAGACCCAGTACTTC,CASSGQGQETQYF
TRBV9,TRBJ2-1,many,-,TGTGCCAGCAGCGTAGAGTCTTACTACAATGAGCAGTTCTTC,CASSVESYYNEQFF
TRBV6-6,TRBJ1-5,few,-,TGTGCCAGCAGTTACAGGGGTCACAATCAGCCCCAGCATTTT,CASSYRGHNQPQHF
TRBV7-8,TRBJ1-4,-,-,TGTGCCAGCAGCTTGGGCAGGGAGGAAAAACTGTTTTTT,CASSLGREEKLFF
TRBV5-5,TRBJ2-3,many,-,TGTGCCAGCAGCTTGGTCCCTAGTCTTGGAGATACGCAGTATTTT,CASSLVPSLGDTQYF
TRBV5-1,TRBJ2-1,few,TRBD2,TGCGCCAGCAGGAGTGACGGGACTAAGAGAGACAATGAGCAGTTCTTC,CASRSDGTKRDNEQFF
TRBV5-1,TRBJ2-5,-,-,TGCGCCAGCAGTAAGGGACTCCAACAAGAGACCCAGTACTTC,CASSKGLQQETQYF
TRBV7-9,TRBJ1-1,many,TRBD1,TGTGCCAGCAGCTTTCGTATGGGACAGTCCCTAAACACTGAAGCTTTCTTT,CASSFRMGQSLNTEAFF
TRBV6-5,TRBJ1-5,few,-,TGTGCCAGCAGCCTACAGGGTCGTAATCAGCCCCAGCATTTT,CASSLQGRNQPQHF
TRBV10-3,TRBJ2-5,few,TRBD1,TGTGCCATCAGCGAAAGCCAAGCCCACAGGGGGAGCCAAGAGACCCAGTACTTC,CAISESQAHRGSQETQYF
TRBV6-6,TRBJ2-7,-,TRBD1,TGTGCCAGCAAAGGTATTGCAGGGGGTCGCCACGAGCAGTACTTC,CASKGIAGGRHEQYF
TRBV7-2,TRBJ1-1,-,-,TGTGCCAGCAGCCGACGGGACACCTTTGAAGCTTTCTTT,CASSRRDTFEAFF
TRBV30,TRBJ2-1,few,-,TGTGCCTGGATTAGCGGTGTAAGCTCCTACAATGAGCAGTTCTTC,CAWISGVSSYNEQFF
TRBV28,TRBJ2-6,few,-,TGTGCCAGCAGTTTGCAGGGGAGTGGGGCCAACGTCCTGACTTTC,CASSLQGSGANVLTF
TRBV6-2/TRBV6-3,TRBJ2-3,-,-,TGTGCCAGCAGTCCCGGGAGTTTCGCGGGTACGCAGTATTTT,CASSPGSFAGTQYF
TRBV5-8,TRBJ2-2,few,-,TGTGCCAGCAGCTGGGCGGGGACTCTCACCGGGGAGCTGTTTTTT,CASSWAGTLTGELFF
TRBV7-2,TRBJ1-1,many,TRBD1,TGTGCCAGCAGCTTAGTGGCAGGGGGGAACACTGAAGCTTTCTTT,CASSLVAGGNTEAFF
TRBV7-7,TRBJ2-1,many,TRBD2,TGTGCCAGCAGCGCGGTACTAGCGGGGGGGCCGAATGAGCAGTTCTTC,CASSAVLAGGPNEQFF
TRBV10-3,TRBJ2-3,many,-,TGTGCCATCAGGCGGGAACTTACCACAGATACGCAGTATTTT,CAIRRELTTDTQYF
TRBV5-6,TRBJ2-1,many,-,TGTGCCAGCAGCTTGGCCGGACTCGCGAGCTCCTACAATGAGCAGTTCTTC,CASSLAGLASSYNEQFF
TRBV7-9,TRBJ2-5,-,-,TGTGCCAGCAGCGCCCGCCCCGTGGAGGAAGAGACCCAGTACTTC,CASSARPVEEETQYF